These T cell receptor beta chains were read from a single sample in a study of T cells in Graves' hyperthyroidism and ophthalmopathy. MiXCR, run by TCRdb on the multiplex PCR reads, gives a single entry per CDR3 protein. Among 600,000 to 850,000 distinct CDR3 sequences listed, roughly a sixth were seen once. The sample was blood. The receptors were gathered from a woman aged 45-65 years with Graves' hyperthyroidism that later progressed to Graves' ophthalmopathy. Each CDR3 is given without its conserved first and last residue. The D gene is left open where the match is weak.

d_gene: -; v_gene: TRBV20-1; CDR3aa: SASREDNSPLH
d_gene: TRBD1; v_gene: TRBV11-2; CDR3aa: ASSPEDREYVYTGELF
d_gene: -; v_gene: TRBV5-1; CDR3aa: ASSSIGGANTGELF
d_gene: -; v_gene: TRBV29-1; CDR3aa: SVEDREGAQDEQF
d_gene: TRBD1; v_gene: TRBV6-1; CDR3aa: ASSRGQGGQPQH
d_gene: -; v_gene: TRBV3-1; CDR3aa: ASSQDLGDGTDTQY
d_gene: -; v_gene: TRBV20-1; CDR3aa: SASSGSQPQH
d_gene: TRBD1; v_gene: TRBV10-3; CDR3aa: AITGRGLSEQF
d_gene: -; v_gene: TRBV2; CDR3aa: ASSGSGLQPQH
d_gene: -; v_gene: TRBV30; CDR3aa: AWSVPSGTGLYEQY
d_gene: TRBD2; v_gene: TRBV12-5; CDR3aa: ASGLDLAGVAHTQY
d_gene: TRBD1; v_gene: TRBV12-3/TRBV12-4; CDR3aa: ASSFNRGPYEQY
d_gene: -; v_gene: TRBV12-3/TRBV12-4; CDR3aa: ASSFQGGLQETQY
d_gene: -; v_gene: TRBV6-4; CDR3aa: ASRTNGSPLH
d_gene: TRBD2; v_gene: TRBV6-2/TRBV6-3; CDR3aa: ASRPRTSGDLNEQF
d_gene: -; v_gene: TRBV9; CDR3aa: ASNPSGTENEKLF
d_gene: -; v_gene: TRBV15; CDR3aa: ATSRGRGTGSNEKLF
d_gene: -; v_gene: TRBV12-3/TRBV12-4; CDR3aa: ASSLDHTDTQY
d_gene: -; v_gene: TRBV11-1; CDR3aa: ASSFDILGANVLT
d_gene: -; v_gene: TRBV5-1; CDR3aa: ASSGGQIYGYT